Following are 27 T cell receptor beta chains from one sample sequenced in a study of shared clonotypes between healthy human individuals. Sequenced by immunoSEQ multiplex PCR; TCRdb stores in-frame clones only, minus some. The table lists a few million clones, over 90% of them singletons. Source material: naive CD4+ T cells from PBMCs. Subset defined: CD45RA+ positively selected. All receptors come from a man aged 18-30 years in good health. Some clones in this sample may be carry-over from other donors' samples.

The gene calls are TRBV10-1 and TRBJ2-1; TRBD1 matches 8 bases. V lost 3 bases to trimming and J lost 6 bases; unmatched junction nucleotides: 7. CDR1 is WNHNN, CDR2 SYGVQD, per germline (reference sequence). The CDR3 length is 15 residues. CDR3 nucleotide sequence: TGCGCCAGCAGTGACCGGACAGGGAATGTCAATGAGCAGTTCTTC. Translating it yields CASSDRTGNVNEQFF.

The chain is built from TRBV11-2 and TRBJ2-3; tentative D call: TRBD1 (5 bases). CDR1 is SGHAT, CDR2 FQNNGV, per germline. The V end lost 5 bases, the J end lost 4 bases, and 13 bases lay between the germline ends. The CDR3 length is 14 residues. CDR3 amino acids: CASSRDSPADTQYF. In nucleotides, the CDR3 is TGTGCCAGCAGCCGAGACAGCCCGGCAGATACGCAGTATTTT.

CDR3 sequence: CASSIELAEYNEQFF. DNA for the CDR3: TGTGCCAGTAGTATAGAACTAGCGGAGTACAATGAGCAGTTCTTC. The rearrangement joins TRBV19 to TRBJ2-1; 8 bases agree with TRBD2. V was clipped by 0 bases and J by 4 bases; unmatched bases: 2. CDR3 length: 15 residues. Germline CDR1 reads LNHDA; CDR2 reads SQIVND (reference sequence).

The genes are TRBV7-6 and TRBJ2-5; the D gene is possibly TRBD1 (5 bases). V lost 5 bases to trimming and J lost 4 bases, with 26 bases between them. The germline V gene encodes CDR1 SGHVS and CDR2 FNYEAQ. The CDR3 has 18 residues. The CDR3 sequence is CASSPRTPTGRTRETQYF. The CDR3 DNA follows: TGTGCCAGCAGCCCCCGAACCCCAACCGGACGGACAAGAGAGACCCAGTACTTC.

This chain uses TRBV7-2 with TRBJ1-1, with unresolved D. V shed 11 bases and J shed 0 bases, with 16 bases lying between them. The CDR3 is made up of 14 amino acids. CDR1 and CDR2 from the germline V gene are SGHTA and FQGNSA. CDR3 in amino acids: CAAPSVELNTEAFF. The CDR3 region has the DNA TGTGCCGCGCCAAGTGTAGAATTGAACACTGAAGCTTTCTTT.

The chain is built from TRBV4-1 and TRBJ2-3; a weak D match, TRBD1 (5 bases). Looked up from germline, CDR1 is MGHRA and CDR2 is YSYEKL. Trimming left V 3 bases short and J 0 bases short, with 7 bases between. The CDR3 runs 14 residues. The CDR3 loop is CASSQDKSTDTQYF. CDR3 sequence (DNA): TGCGCCAGCAGCCAGGACAAAAGCACAGATACGCAGTATTTT.

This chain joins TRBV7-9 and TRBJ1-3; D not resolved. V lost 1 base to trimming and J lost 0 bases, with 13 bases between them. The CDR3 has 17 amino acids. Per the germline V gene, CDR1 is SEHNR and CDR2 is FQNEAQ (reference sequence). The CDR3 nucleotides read TGTGCCAGCAGCTTAGGGGCAGGCCGACCCTCTGGAAACACCATATATTTT. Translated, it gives CASSLGAGRPSGNTIYF.

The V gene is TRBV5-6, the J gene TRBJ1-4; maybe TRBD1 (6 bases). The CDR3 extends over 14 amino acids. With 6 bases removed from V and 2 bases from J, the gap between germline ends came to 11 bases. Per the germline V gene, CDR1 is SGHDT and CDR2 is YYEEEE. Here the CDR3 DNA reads TGTGCCAGCACTGGGGGGGCGACTAATGAAAAACTGTTTTTT. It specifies CASTGGATNEKLFF.

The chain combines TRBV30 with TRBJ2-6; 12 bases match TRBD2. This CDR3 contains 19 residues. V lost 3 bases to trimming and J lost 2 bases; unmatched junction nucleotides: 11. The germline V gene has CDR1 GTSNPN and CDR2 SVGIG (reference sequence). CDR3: CAWRGLAGGNFPGANVLTF. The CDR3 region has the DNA TGTGCCTGGAGGGGACTAGCGGGTGGTAATTTCCCTGGGGCCAACGTCCTGACTTTC. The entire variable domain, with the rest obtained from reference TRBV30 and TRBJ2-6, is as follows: SQTIHQWPATLVQPVGSPLSLECTVEGTSNPNLYWYRQAAGRGLQLLFYSVGIGQISSEVPQNLSASRPQDRQFILSSKKLLLSDSGFYLCAWRGLAGGNFPGANVLTFGAGSRLTVL.

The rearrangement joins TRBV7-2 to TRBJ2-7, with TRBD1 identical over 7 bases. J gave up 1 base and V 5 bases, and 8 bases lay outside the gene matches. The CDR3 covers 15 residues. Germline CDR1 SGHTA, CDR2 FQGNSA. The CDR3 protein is CASSTAGTASYEQYF. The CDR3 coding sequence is TGTGCCAGCAGCACGGCCGGGACAGCTTCCTACGAGCAGTACTTC.

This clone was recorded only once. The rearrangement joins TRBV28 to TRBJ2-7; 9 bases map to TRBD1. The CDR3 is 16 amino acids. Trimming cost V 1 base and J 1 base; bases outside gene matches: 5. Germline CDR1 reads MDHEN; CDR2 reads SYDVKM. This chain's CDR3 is CASSLSPGTGSYEQYF. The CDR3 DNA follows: TGTGCCAGCAGTTTATCGCCCGGGACAGGGTCCTACGAGCAGTACTTC.

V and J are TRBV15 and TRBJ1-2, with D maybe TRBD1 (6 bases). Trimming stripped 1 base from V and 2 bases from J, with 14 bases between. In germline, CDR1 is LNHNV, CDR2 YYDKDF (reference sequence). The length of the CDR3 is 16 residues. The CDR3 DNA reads TGTGCCACCAGCAGAGCCGGGACACCCACCAACTATGGCTACACCTTC. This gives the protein CATSRAGTPTNYGYTF.

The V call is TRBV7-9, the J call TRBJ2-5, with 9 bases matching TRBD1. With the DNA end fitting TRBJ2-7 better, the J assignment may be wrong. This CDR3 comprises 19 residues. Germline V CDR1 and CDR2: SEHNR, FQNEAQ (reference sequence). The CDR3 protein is CASSFAGTGPSRGSYEQYF. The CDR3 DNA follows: TGTGCCAGCAGCTTCGCCGGGACAGGGCCCAGTAGAGGCTCCTACGAGCAGTACTTC.

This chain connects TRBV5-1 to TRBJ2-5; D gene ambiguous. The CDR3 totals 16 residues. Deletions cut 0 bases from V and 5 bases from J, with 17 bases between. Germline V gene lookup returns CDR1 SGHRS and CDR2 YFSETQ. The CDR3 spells CASSLESLVSRETQYF. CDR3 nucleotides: TGCGCCAGCAGCTTGGAAAGCCTAGTTTCTAGGGAGACCCAGTACTTC.

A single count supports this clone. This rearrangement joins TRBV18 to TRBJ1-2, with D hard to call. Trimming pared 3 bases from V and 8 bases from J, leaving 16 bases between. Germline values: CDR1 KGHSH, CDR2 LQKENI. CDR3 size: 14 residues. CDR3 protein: CASSPDPPGRGYTF. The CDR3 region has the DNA TGTGCCAGCTCACCGGACCCCCCCGGTCGGGGCTACACCTTC.

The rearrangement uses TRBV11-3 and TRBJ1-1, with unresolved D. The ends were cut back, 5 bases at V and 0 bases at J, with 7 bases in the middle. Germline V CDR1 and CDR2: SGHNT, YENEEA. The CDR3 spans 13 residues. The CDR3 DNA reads TGTGCCAGCAGCATACGACTGAACACTGAAGCTTTCTTT. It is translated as CASSIRLNTEAFF.

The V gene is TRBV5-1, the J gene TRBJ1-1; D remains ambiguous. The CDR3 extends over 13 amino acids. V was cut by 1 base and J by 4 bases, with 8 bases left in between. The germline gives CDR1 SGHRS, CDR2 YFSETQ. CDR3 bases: TGCGCCAGCAGCTTGCCGGGTAGCACTGAAGCTTTCTTT. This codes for CASSLPGSTEAFF.

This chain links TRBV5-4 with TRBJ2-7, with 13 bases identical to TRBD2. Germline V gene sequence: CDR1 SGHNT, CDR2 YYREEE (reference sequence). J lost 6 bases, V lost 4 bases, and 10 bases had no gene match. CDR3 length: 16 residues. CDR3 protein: CASSNPGTSGNREQYF. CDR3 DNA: TGTGCCAGCAGCAATCCCGGGACTAGCGGGAATCGCGAGCAGTACTTC.

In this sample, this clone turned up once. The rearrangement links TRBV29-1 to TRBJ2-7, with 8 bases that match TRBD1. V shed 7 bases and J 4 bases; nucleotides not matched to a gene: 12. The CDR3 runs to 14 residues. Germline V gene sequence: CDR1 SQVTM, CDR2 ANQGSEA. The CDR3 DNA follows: TGCAGCGCGATGGGCGGACAGGGATTGTACGAGCAGTACTTC. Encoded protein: CSAMGGQGLYEQYF.

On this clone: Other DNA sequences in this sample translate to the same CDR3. The CDR3 loop reads CASSPLAGGPNEQFF. DNA of the CDR3: TGCGCCAGCAGCCCTCTAGCGGGAGGGCCAAATGAGCAGTTCTTC. The gene calls are TRBV5-1 and TRBJ2-1; 12 bases agree with TRBD2. V lost 4 bases, J lost 7 bases, and 6 bases stayed unmatched. Germline V gene lookup returns CDR1 SGHRS and CDR2 YFSETQ. The CDR3 extends over 15 amino acids. The whole variable domain, filled in from reference TRBV5-1 and TRBJ2-1, reads KAGVTQTPRYLIKTRGQQVTLSCSPISGHRSVSWYQQTPGQGLQFLFEYFSETQRNKGNFPGRFSGRQFSNSRSEMNVSTLELGDSALYLCASSPLAGGPNEQFFGPGTRLTVL.

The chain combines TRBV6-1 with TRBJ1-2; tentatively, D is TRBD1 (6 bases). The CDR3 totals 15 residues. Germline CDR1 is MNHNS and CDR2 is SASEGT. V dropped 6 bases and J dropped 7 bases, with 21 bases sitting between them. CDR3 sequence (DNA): TGTGCCAGCAGCGAAAATAGCCTTGGAGGGGGTGGCTACACCTTC. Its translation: CASSENSLGGGGYTF.

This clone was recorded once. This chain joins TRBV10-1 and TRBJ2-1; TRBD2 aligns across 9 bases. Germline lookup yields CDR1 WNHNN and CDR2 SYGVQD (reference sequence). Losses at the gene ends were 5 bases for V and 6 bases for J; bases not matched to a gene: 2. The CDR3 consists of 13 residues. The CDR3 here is CASSPSGTNEQFF. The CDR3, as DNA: TGCGCCAGCAGTCCTAGCGGGACCAATGAGCAGTTCTTC.

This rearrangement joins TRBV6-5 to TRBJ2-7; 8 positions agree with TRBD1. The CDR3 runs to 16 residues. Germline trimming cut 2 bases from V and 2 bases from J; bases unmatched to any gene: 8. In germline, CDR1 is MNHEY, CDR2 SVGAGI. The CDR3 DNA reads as TGTGCCAGCAGTTACAAAATAGGACAGGGCCCCTACGAGCAGTACTTC. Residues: CASSYKIGQGPYEQYF.

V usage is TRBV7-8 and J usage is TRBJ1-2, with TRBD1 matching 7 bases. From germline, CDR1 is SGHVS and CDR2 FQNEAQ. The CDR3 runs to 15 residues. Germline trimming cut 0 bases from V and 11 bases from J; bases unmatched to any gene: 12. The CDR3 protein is CASSLARGSQGGYTF. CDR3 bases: TGTGCCAGCAGCTTAGCGCGAGGTTCTCAGGGGGGATACACCTTC.

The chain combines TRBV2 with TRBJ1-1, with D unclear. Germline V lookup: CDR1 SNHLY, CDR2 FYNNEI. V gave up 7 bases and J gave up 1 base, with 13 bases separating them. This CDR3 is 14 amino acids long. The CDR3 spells CASTVFAGNTEAFF. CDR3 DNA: TGTGCCAGCACGGTTTTCGCGGGGAACACTGAAGCTTTCTTT.

CDR3 loop: CASSFGGGEQYF. In DNA, the CDR3 is TGTGCCAGCAGCTTCGGAGGCGGCGAGCAGTACTTC. The rearrangement joins TRBV7-2 to TRBJ2-7; TRBD2 might be the D (5 bases). V gave up 3 bases and J gave up 6 bases, with 9 bases separating them. The CDR3 contains 12 residues. The germline V gene has CDR1 SGHTA and CDR2 FQGNSA.

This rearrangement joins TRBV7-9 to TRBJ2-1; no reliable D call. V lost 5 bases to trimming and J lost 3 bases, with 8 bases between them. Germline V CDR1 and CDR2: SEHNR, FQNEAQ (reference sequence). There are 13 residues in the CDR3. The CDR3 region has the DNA TGTGCCAGCAGCCTTACCCTCTACAATGAGCAGTTCTTC. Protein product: CASSLTLYNEQFF.